The entry below describes one T cell receptor beta chain. Its antigen is not known. Patients having Susac syndrome satisfied recently defined diagnostic criteria for definite or probable disease. Negative isolation yielded CD8+ and CD4+ T cells; FACS enriched TEMRA cells. Germline-derived CDR1 and CDR2 are DFQATT and SNEGSKA (reference sequence). This CDR3 is 14 amino acids long. After removal of 4 bases from V and 4 bases from J, the junction contained 9 bases not matched to a gene. The sample is drawn from a study of CD8 T cells in Susac syndrome. Study summary: Clinically active disease was present in more than five of the sequenced Susac syndrome patients. Eight or nine of these patients were in remission.

Broader study findings: The study conceded that its TCR sequencing and HLA analysis involved relatively few individuals.

With random hexamers, reverse transcription was performed on roughly 0.5 to 1 ug of RNA. Via MiXCR, TCRdb re-called the immunoSEQ multiplex PCR reads, giving one row per CDR3 protein. The sample records about 180,000 distinct CDR3 sequences, 90% to 95% being singletons. Sequenced sample: CD4+ T cells from PBMCs. The clonotype was recovered from a human donor with Susac syndrome. The rearrangement joins TRBV20-1 to TRBJ1-2; 7 nucleotides match TRBD1. CDR3 DNA: TGCAGTGCTAAGACAGGGTCTCTTTTCTATGGCTACACCTTC. It translates to CSAKTGSLFYGYTF.